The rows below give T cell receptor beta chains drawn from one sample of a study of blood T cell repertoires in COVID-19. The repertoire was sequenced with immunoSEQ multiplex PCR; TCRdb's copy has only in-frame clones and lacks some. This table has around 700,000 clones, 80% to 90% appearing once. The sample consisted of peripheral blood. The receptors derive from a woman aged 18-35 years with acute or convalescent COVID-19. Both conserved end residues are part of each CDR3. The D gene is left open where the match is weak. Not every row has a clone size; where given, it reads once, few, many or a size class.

TGTGCCTCTTCTGGGGGCTCGATTCGTACCGGGGAGCTGTTTTTT | CASSGGSIRTGELFF | TRBJ2-2 | TRBV7-8 | . | few
TGTGCCAGCAGTTACAGGAAGGGACAGGGGGCCGGGAAACTGTTTTTT | CASSYRKGQGAGKLFF | TRBJ1-4 | TRBV6-5 | TRBD1 | .
TGTGCCAGCAGCCGCCAGCGGGGGCTCTTTAACTATGGCTACACCTTC | CASSRQRGLFNYGYTF | TRBJ1-2 | TRBV5-8 | . | .
TGTGCCAGCAGGAGGGGGCTGAACACTGAAGCTTTCTTT | CASRRGLNTEAFF | TRBJ1-1 | TRBV9 | TRBD1 | .
TGTGCCAGCAGTGGGAGGCAGACCTTATTTCAAGAGACCCAGTACTTC | CASSGRQTLFQETQYF | TRBJ2-5 | TRBV28 | . | .
TGTGCCAGCAGCTTGGGAATCGCGGGTGGTAACTACAATGAGCAGTTCTTC | CASSLGIAGGNYNEQFF | TRBJ2-1 | TRBV5-5 | . | .
TGTGCCATGACTAGCGGGGGGTATCCCTACGAGCAGTACTTC | CAMTSGGYPYEQYF | TRBJ2-7 | TRBV10-3 | TRBD2 | .
TGTGCTAGTGGGACAGGGGGGGTCACCGGGGAGCTGTTTTTT | CASGTGGVTGELFF | TRBJ2-2 | TRBV12-5 | TRBD1 | .
TGTGCCAGCAGCCGAGGTTTGAGTTTTGGCTACACCTTC | CASSRGLSFGYTF | TRBJ1-2 | TRBV27 | . | .
TGTGCCAGCAGCTCGACCAACAGGTTAGGGAATACGCAGTATTTT | CASSSTNRLGNTQYF | TRBJ2-3 | TRBV11-2 | . | .
TGCGCCAGCAGCCAAGAAACAGGGCTGAACACTGAAGCTTTCTTT | CASSQETGLNTEAFF | TRBJ1-1 | TRBV4-1 | . | .
TGTGCCAGTAGTATGAAGGGGGCTGAAGCTTTCTTT | CASSMKGAEAFF | TRBJ1-1 | TRBV19 | . | .
TGTGCCAGCAGTGGGGGTCGGGGAGGACTTAGCAATCAGCCCCAGCATTTT | CASSGGRGGLSNQPQHF | TRBJ1-5 | TRBV6-1 | . | .
TGTGCCATCTCCGACGGGGGGATTAATGAAAAACTGTTTTTT | CAISDGGINEKLFF | TRBJ1-4 | TRBV10-3 | . | .
TGTGCCAGCAGCTTAATGGGGGCATCAGGGGCAGGTTGGTCACCCCTCCACTTT | CASSLMGASGAGWSPLHF | TRBJ1-6 | TRBV7-2 | . | few
TGTGCCAGCAGTTTTGCAGGCGGAGGATATAATTCACCCCTCCACTTT | CASSFAGGGYNSPLHF | TRBJ1-6 | TRBV27 | . | once
TGTGCCAGCAGCTCTCGCGGGGCCGAAACCCTCGGGCTTGAGCAGTTCTTC | CASSSRGAETLGLEQFF | TRBJ2-1 | TRBV9 | . | .
TGTGCCAGCAGTTTGGGGGACTACACTGAAGCTTTCTTT | CASSLGDYTEAFF | TRBJ1-1 | TRBV12-3/TRBV12-4 | . | few
TGTGCCAGCAGCGTGGGGGGGACGAGCTCTGGAAACACCATATATTTT | CASSVGGTSSGNTIYF | TRBJ1-3 | TRBV9 | . | .
TGTGCCAGCAGCTTGTTTCAGGGGATAGACGGCCAGCCCCAGCATTTT | CASSLFQGIDGQPQHF | TRBJ1-5 | TRBV5-6 | . | .
TGTGCCAGCAGTGACGGGACAGGGGGCGATAATTCACCCCTCCACTTT | CASSDGTGGDNSPLHF | TRBJ1-6 | TRBV6-1 | TRBD1 | many
TGTGCCAGCAGCTTAAACAGGGGTAGCAATCAGCCCCAGCATTTT | CASSLNRGSNQPQHF | TRBJ1-5 | TRBV7-2 | TRBD1 | .
TGTGCCAGCAGCGCGGCGAGGGACAGGGGGTCCCTGAGCAATCAGCCCCAGCATTTT | CASSAARDRGSLSNQPQHF | TRBJ1-5 | TRBV11-3 | TRBD1 | once
TGCGCCAGCAGCCTAACAGGGGGCGAAGGCTACACCTTC | CASSLTGGEGYTF | TRBJ1-2 | TRBV4-1 | TRBD1 | .
TGCGCCAGCAGCCAATATCTACCGGGGTATACGCAGTATTTT | CASSQYLPGYTQYF | TRBJ2-3 | TRBV4-1 | . | .
TGTGCCAGCAGATCCGACGGGTACTCTGGAAACACCATATATTTT | CASRSDGYSGNTIYF | TRBJ1-3 | TRBV7-9 | . | once
TGTGCCAGCAGCTTGACAGGGGTGAGGAACACTGAAGCTTTCTTT | CASSLTGVRNTEAFF | TRBJ1-1 | TRBV5-6 | TRBD1 | .
TGTGCCACCACGGGACAGACCCATTCACCCCTCCACTTT | CATTGQTHSPLHF | TRBJ1-6 | TRBV6-5 | TRBD1 | .
TGTGCCAGCAGCTTCGACAGGGGAGGCGAGCAGTACTTC | CASSFDRGGEQYF | TRBJ2-7 | TRBV5-4 | TRBD1 | .
TGTGCCAGCAGTGAAGGACAGGCTTGGACCTACGAGCAGTACTTC | CASSEGQAWTYEQYF | TRBJ2-7 | TRBV2 | . | .
TGTGCCAGCAGAACGACAGGGTCGGGTGGCTACACCTTC | CASRTTGSGGYTF | TRBJ1-2 | TRBV5-4 | TRBD1 | .
TGTGCCAGCAGTTACCGAGCAATCCCCTCCTACGAGCAGTACTTC | CASSYRAIPSYEQYF | TRBJ2-7 | TRBV6-5 | . | .
TGTGCCAGCAGTCCCGGGACAGGGAGTCAGCCCCAGCATTTT | CASSPGTGSQPQHF | TRBJ1-5 | TRBV6-5 | TRBD1 | .
TGTGCCTGGAGTACCGACCCCCGACGGGGTTCACCCCTCCACTTT | CAWSTDPRRGSPLHF | TRBJ1-6 | TRBV30 | . | few
TGTGCCAGCAGCTCAGGAGGGGCGGGCACCGGGGAGCTGTTTTTT | CASSSGGAGTGELFF | TRBJ2-2 | TRBV25-1 | . | .
TGCAGCGTTGAGTGGGGTAGCGCGGACGAGCAGTACTTC | CSVEWGSADEQYF | TRBJ2-7 | TRBV29-1 | . | .
TGTGCCACCAGCAGAGATGGGTACCGGGGTGCGACTGAGCAGTTCTTC | CATSRDGYRGATEQFF | TRBJ2-1 | TRBV15 | . | .
TGTGCCAGCAGTTTACTAGGTAACACTGAAGCTTTCTTT | CASSLLGNTEAFF | TRBJ1-1 | TRBV27 | . | .
TGTGCCAGCAGCTTGGACAGGACAACCTATAATTCACCCCTCCACTTT | CASSLDRTTYNSPLHF | TRBJ1-6 | TRBV5-5 | . | .
TGTGCCAGCAGCAGCGTTAGTGTGGGTGAAAAACTGTTTTTT | CASSSVSVGEKLFF | TRBJ1-4 | TRBV7-2 | . | .
TGTGCCAGCAGCTTTCCCCCCGGGTGGGGGGGGGTCTACGAGCAGTACTTC | CASSFPPGWGGVYEQYF | TRBJ2-7 | TRBV7-2 | TRBD2 | once
TGTGCCGGTCGGGAGGAGACAGACACTGAAGCTTTCTTT | CAGREETDTEAFF | TRBJ1-1 | TRBV30 | . | .
TGTGCCAGCAGCCAAGCCTCGGGACTAGCGGGGGAGGAGGCGTTCTTC | CASSQASGLAGEEAFF | TRBJ2-1 | TRBV3-1/TRBV3-2 | TRBD2 | .
TGTGCCAGCAGCTTAATGGTAGGCGGGAGCTACGAGCAGTACTTC | CASSLMVGGSYEQYF | TRBJ2-7 | TRBV7-9 | TRBD2 | .
TGTGCCAGCAGCGTAGTAACGGGTGGCGAGCAGTACTTC | CASSVVTGGEQYF | TRBJ2-7 | TRBV9 | . | .
TGTGCCAGCAGCTGGCTTGGGCAGGAAACTAACTATGGCTACACCTTC | CASSWLGQETNYGYTF | TRBJ1-2 | TRBV5-6 | . | .
TGCGCCAGCAGCCCGGACAGGGTGCCCCTCCACTTT | CASSPDRVPLHF | TRBJ1-6 | TRBV5-1 | TRBD1 | .
TGTGCCAGCAGCTTACATGTGGAGGAGAAGTCTAGGACTGAAGCTTTCTTT | CASSLHVEEKSRTEAFF | TRBJ1-1 | TRBV7-9 | . | .
TGTGCCAGCAGCTTAGCCCAGGGGAATGAAGCTTTCTTT | CASSLAQGNEAFF | TRBJ1-1 | TRBV7-6 | . | .
TGCAGCGTTGTTCATCTAAGAAGCACAGATACGCAGTATTTT | CSVVHLRSTDTQYF | TRBJ2-3 | TRBV29-1 | . | .
TGTGCCTGGAGTAAGGACAGGGGCACTGAAGCTTTCTTT | CAWSKDRGTEAFF | TRBJ1-1 | TRBV30 | TRBD1 | .
TGCGCCAGCAGCCAAGATCGGGATTATAGCAATCAGCCCCAGCATTTT | CASSQDRDYSNQPQHF | TRBJ1-5 | TRBV4-1 | . | .
TGTGCCTGGAGTTCCGACACGAACACTGAAGCTTTCTTT | CAWSSDTNTEAFF | TRBJ1-1 | TRBV30 | . | once
TGTGCCAGTAGCGCGGGACAGGGACAAGAGACCCAGTACTTC | CASSAGQGQETQYF | TRBJ2-5 | TRBV19 | TRBD1 | .